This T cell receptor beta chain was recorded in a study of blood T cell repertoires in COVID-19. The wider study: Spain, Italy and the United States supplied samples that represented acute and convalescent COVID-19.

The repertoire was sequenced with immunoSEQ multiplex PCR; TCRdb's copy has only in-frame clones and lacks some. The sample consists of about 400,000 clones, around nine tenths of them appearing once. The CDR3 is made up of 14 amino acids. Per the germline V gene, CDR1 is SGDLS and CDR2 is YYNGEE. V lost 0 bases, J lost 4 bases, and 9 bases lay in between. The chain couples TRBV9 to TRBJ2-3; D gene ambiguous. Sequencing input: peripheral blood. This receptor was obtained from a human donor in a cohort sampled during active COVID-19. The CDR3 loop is CASSVGVASDTQYF. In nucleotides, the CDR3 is TGTGCCAGCAGCGTAGGGGTAGCTTCAGATACGCAGTATTTT.